Listed below are T cell receptor beta chains from one sample, sequenced in a study of blood T cell repertoires in COVID-19. Method: immunoSEQ multiplex PCR; TCRdb's copy keeps in-frame clones and lacks some. The repertoire holds fewer than 350,000 clones, around 85% seen once, with about 5.7% in the top ten. The specimen sequenced was PBMCs or T cells enriched from blood (not recorded which). These receptors were obtained from a woman in her forties who had recovered from COVID-19. The CDR3 runs from the conserved cysteine through the conserved F or W. D genes are given only for firm matches. Expanded clones get a size class; other rows say once, few or many, or leave the size out.

abundance: -; d_gene: -; v_gene: TRBV25-1; j_gene: TRBJ1-3; CDR3nt: TGTGCCAGCAGTGAACCCAGGGGATCTGGAAACACCATATATTTT; CDR3aa: CASSEPRGSGNTIYF
abundance: -; d_gene: TRBD1; v_gene: TRBV2; j_gene: TRBJ1-4; CDR3nt: TGTGCCAGCAGGGGAGAAAACAGGGGCGGACTGTTTTTT; CDR3aa: CASRGENRGGLFF
abundance: few; d_gene: -; v_gene: TRBV19; j_gene: TRBJ2-2; CDR3nt: TGTGCCAGTAGGAGAGACAGTGCAGCACTGGGGGAGCTGTTTTTT; CDR3aa: CASRRDSAALGELFF
abundance: -; d_gene: -; v_gene: TRBV19; j_gene: TRBJ1-2; CDR3nt: TGTGCCAGTAGTGTTCGACAGATCCCCTTCTATGGCTACACCTTC; CDR3aa: CASSVRQIPFYGYTF
abundance: -; d_gene: TRBD1; v_gene: TRBV4-3; j_gene: TRBJ1-4; CDR3nt: TGCGCCAGCAGCCAAGGGACGGGACAGCGGAATGAAAAACTGTTTTTT; CDR3aa: CASSQGTGQRNEKLFF
abundance: -; d_gene: TRBD2; v_gene: TRBV10-2; j_gene: TRBJ2-7; CDR3nt: TGCGCCAGCAGTGTCTCGGGAGGGCCCTACGAGCAGTACTTC; CDR3aa: CASSVSGGPYEQYF
abundance: -; d_gene: -; v_gene: TRBV6-6; j_gene: TRBJ2-2; CDR3nt: TGTGCCAGCAGCCGGGGTACCGGGGAGCTGTTTTTT; CDR3aa: CASSRGTGELFF
abundance: -; d_gene: TRBD2; v_gene: TRBV15; j_gene: TRBJ2-3; CDR3nt: TGTGCCACCAGCAGAGACCTAGCGGGAGCGGCAGATACGCAGTATTTT; CDR3aa: CATSRDLAGAADTQYF
abundance: -; d_gene: -; v_gene: TRBV7-2; j_gene: TRBJ2-1; CDR3nt: TGTGCCAGCAGCCCCAGGGGCGGGTTTCTTCCGGGGCATCGGGAGCAGTTCTTC; CDR3aa: CASSPRGGFLPGHREQFF
abundance: -; d_gene: -; v_gene: TRBV4-1; j_gene: TRBJ1-4; CDR3nt: TGCGCCAGCAAACTCACCGGGAGCACCCCTGAAAAACTGTTTTTT; CDR3aa: CASKLTGSTPEKLFF
abundance: -; d_gene: TRBD1; v_gene: TRBV18; j_gene: TRBJ2-6; CDR3nt: TGTGCCAGCTACCGAACAGGGGCCTCTGGGGCCAACGTCCTGACTTTC; CDR3aa: CASYRTGASGANVLTF
abundance: -; d_gene: -; v_gene: TRBV5-4; j_gene: TRBJ2-3; CDR3nt: TGTGCCAGTTCAATGGTTTCGCAGGGCACAGATACGCAGTATTTT; CDR3aa: CASSMVSQGTDTQYF
abundance: once; d_gene: -; v_gene: TRBV28; j_gene: TRBJ1-4; CDR3nt: TGTGCCAGCAGTTCACCCCGGGTGGCAGGGATTAATGAAAAACTGTTTTTT; CDR3aa: CASSSPRVAGINEKLFF
abundance: -; d_gene: -; v_gene: TRBV6-1; j_gene: TRBJ2-7; CDR3nt: TGTGCCAGCAGTGCAAGACAGCGATACGAGCAGTACTTC; CDR3aa: CASSARQRYEQYF
abundance: few; d_gene: -; v_gene: TRBV28; j_gene: TRBJ1-2; CDR3nt: TGTGCCAGCAGGAGTCAGGGGCGAGGGAATGGCTACACCTTC; CDR3aa: CASRSQGRGNGYTF
abundance: -; d_gene: TRBD1; v_gene: TRBV12-5; j_gene: TRBJ2-3; CDR3nt: TGTGCTAGTGGTCGGACAGGGACTAGCACAGATACGCAGTATTTT; CDR3aa: CASGRTGTSTDTQYF
abundance: few; d_gene: TRBD1; v_gene: TRBV19; j_gene: TRBJ2-7; CDR3nt: TGTGCCAGTAGTGGGACAGGGGCCTACGAGCAGTACTTC; CDR3aa: CASSGTGAYEQYF
abundance: -; d_gene: TRBD1; v_gene: TRBV7-2; j_gene: TRBJ2-1; CDR3nt: TGTGCCAGCAGCCCAGGGGGCGGCAGGGTCAATGAGCAGTTCTTC; CDR3aa: CASSPGGGRVNEQFF
abundance: -; d_gene: -; v_gene: TRBV27; j_gene: TRBJ1-6; CDR3nt: TGTGCCACAGGAATTGACTCCTATAATTCACCCCTCCACTTT; CDR3aa: CATGIDSYNSPLHF
abundance: -; d_gene: -; v_gene: TRBV18; j_gene: TRBJ2-6; CDR3nt: TGTGCCAGCTCACCACTCCGCGGTTCTGGGGCCAACGTCCTGACTTTC; CDR3aa: CASSPLRGSGANVLTF
abundance: -; d_gene: TRBD2; v_gene: TRBV5-4; j_gene: TRBJ2-1; CDR3nt: TGTGCCAGCAGCTTGAAGGTTCTAGCGGGAGGGCCGGATGAGCAGTTCTTC; CDR3aa: CASSLKVLAGGPDEQFF
abundance: -; d_gene: TRBD2; v_gene: TRBV29-1; j_gene: TRBJ2-1; CDR3nt: TGCAGCTCGCCTGGGGGGGACTTAGGAGGCAATGAGCAGTTCTTC; CDR3aa: CSSPGGDLGGNEQFF
abundance: -; d_gene: TRBD1; v_gene: TRBV6-5; j_gene: TRBJ2-5; CDR3nt: TGTGCCAGCAAACCGGGACAGGGGACAGAGACCCAGTACTTC; CDR3aa: CASKPGQGTETQYF
abundance: -; d_gene: -; v_gene: TRBV7-9; j_gene: TRBJ2-6; CDR3nt: TGTGCCAGCAGCTTTGTCTGGGAGAGCTCTGGGGCCAACGTCCTGACTTTC; CDR3aa: CASSFVWESSGANVLTF
abundance: -; d_gene: TRBD1; v_gene: TRBV18; j_gene: TRBJ1-5; CDR3nt: TGTGCCAGCTCAGCGACAGGGGTTGATCAGCCCCAGCATTTT; CDR3aa: CASSATGVDQPQHF
abundance: -; d_gene: -; v_gene: TRBV3-1/TRBV3-2; j_gene: TRBJ1-3; CDR3nt: TGTGCCAGCAGCCAACGAGCGAGCTCTGGAAACACCATATATTTT; CDR3aa: CASSQRASSGNTIYF